What follows describes a single T cell receptor (beta chain). This specimen comes from a study of blood T cell repertoires in COVID-19. Study overall: T cells, B-cell-depleted T cells, or PBMCs supplied cDNA or gDNA.

The CDR3 has 15 amino acids. Germline-derived CDR1 and CDR2 are MNHEY and SVGAGI. The V gene end was trimmed by 7 bases and the J gene end by 4 bases; junction bases not matched to a gene: 2. The method was immunoSEQ multiplex PCR; TCRdb's version includes in-frame clones alone and lacks a portion of them. The sample holds about 87,000 clones, around 84% seen once. The sequencing sample was made of peripheral blood. The chain recombines TRBV6-5 with TRBJ2-3; TRBD2 aligns across 16 bases. The receptor was derived from a man aged 35 to 55 with acute or convalescent COVID-19. The CDR3: CASMGTSGRADTQYF. The CDR3 region has the DNA TGTGCCAGCATGGGGACTAGCGGGAGGGCAGATACGCAGTATTTT.